A single sample is the source of the 8 T cell receptor beta chains below, sequenced in a study of Graves' ophthalmopathy and Graves' hyperthyroidism (dated by TCRdb to 2017 to 2018). The data were produced on an Illumina HiSeq 2000. For repertoire sequencing, TCR beta CDR3 regions were amplified from RNA transcripts. HTBI primers and the Qiagen OneStep RT-PCR kit were used in a first-round RT-PCR, which was followed by a second-round multiplex PCR, size selection and purification. TCRdb cleaned the public reads at Q25 with fastp, built clones with MiXCR and kept in-frame beta chains. Identical CDR3 proteins give one entry, which carries the most common genes and DNA. This sample comprises 660,000 or so distinct CDR3 sequences, about 40% of them detected only once. Under 3.5% of the sample is held by the ten biggest clonotypes. The material sequenced was peripheral blood. The receptors come from an adult man with Graves' ophthalmopathy.

This clonotype appeared many times. The chain recombines TRBV2 with TRBJ1-1, with D maybe TRBD1 (5 bases). The CDR3 runs to 10 residues. The V gene's germline CDR1 is SNHLY and CDR2 FYNNEI. Trimming removed 9 bases at V and 7 bases at J, with 9 bases between. The CDR3 DNA reads TGTGCCAGTCGGGGGGGTGAAGCTTTCTTT. It translates to CASRGGEAFF.

This clonotype was found once. The rearrangement joins TRBV19 to TRBJ2-2; TRBD2 aligns across 7 bases. Germline V lookup: CDR1 LNHDA, CDR2 SQIVND (reference sequence). The CDR3 is 16 amino acids. V was clipped by 7 bases and J by 0 bases; unmatched bases: 8. The CDR3 DNA is TGTGCCAGTACCGTAATAGCGGGTGCGAACACCGGGGAGCTGTTTTTT. It codes for CASTVIAGANTGELFF.

The table lists this clonotype with a few counts. V usage is TRBV6-5 and J usage is TRBJ2-7; a weak D match, TRBD2 (5 bases). The CDR3 is 14 amino acids. Trimming took off 6 bases at V and 0 bases at J, with 12 bases between the two ends. CDR1 MNHEY and CDR2 SVGAGI come from the germline V gene. CDR3 residues: CASSSGSNSYEQYF. The CDR3 DNA is TGTGCCAGCAGCTCGGGGAGCAACTCCTACGAGCAGTACTTC.

The chain combines TRBV9 with TRBJ2-2; the match to TRBD2 covers 7 bases. The CDR3 is 18 amino acids. Germline-derived CDR1 and CDR2 are SGDLS and YYNGEE. V shed 4 bases, J shed 1 base, and the junction held 13 bases outside the gene matches. Written as DNA, the CDR3 is TGTGCCAGCAGCCAAGATCTTCGGGGGGTAGAGAACACCGGGGAGCTGTTTTTT. Translating it yields CASSQDLRGVENTGELFF. The whole variable domain, filled in from reference TRBV9 and TRBJ2-2, reads DSGVTQTPKHLITATGQRVTLRCSPRSGDLSVYWYQQSLDQGLQFLIQYYNGEERAKGNILERFSAQQFPDLHSELNLSSLELGDSALYFCASSQDLRGVENTGELFFGEGSRLTVL.

In its sample, this clonotype was seen a few times. The J gene is TRBJ2-3, the V gene TRBV7-9, with D possibly matching TRBD2 (6 bases). V shed 5 bases and J shed 2 bases, with 14 bases lying between them. The germline CDR1 and CDR2 sequences are SEHNR and FQNEAQ (reference sequence). CDR3 size: 15 residues. DNA for the CDR3: TGTGCCAGCAGCGGGGGGACTCCTACCACAGATACGCAGTATTTT. Translating gives CASSGGTPTTDTQYF.

The V gene is TRBV29-1, the J gene TRBJ1-2; D call uncertain. Trimming took 6 bases from V and 7 from J, leaving 12 bases between them. The CDR3 sequence is 11 residues long. Germline V gene data show CDR1 as SQVTM and CDR2 as ANQGSEA. The CDR3 region is CSVVQGGGYTF. The CDR3, as DNA: TGCAGCGTAGTACAAGGCGGTGGCTACACCTTC.

This clonotype was recorded at least ten times. The chain employs TRBV7-8 and TRBJ2-7, with 12 nucleotides matching TRBD2. The germline CDR1 and CDR2 sequences are SGHVS and FQNEAQ. The CDR3 runs 14 residues. V shed 5 bases, J shed 5 bases, and the junction held 4 bases outside the gene matches. Here the CDR3 DNA reads TGTGCCAGCAGCAACACTAGCGGGAGGAACGAGCAGTACTTC. The encoded protein is CASSNTSGRNEQYF.

The genes are TRBV25-1 and TRBJ2-6; D remains unclear. Germline CDR1 reads MGHDK; CDR2 reads SYGVNS. V lost 8 bases to trimming and J lost 0 bases, with 5 bases between them. The CDR3 is made up of 13 amino acids. In nucleotides, the CDR3 is TGTGCCAGCTACGACTCTGGGGCCAACGTCCTGACTTTC. The encoded protein is CASYDSGANVLTF.